One and the same sample provided the 29 T cell receptor beta chains below, sequenced in a study of blood T cell repertoires in COVID-19. TCRdb's table, derived via immunoSEQ multiplex PCR, lists solely in-frame clones and lacks some. The repertoire consists of under 500,000 clones, with 80% to 90% occurring once and the leading ten covering 4% to 5.5%. Sample: peripheral blood. These receptors originate from a woman aged 25 to 39 with acute or convalescent COVID-19.

About this clone itself: The same CDR3 is also encoded by other DNA sequences in this sample. The chain carries TRBV6-5 and TRBJ2-6; maybe TRBD2 (6 bases). V dropped 0 bases and J dropped 1 base, with 7 bases sitting between them. From germline, CDR1 is MNHEY and CDR2 SVGAGI. This CDR3 has 16 amino acids. CDR3 in DNA: TGTGCCAGCAGTTACTCTGGGGGGTCTGGGGCCAACGTCCTGACTTTC. Translating it yields CASSYSGGSGANVLTF.

The chain employs TRBV18 and TRBJ1-6; D not certain. This CDR3 is 14 amino acids long. Germline V lookup: CDR1 KGHSH, CDR2 LQKENI. The ends were cut back, 6 bases at V and 9 bases at J, with 15 bases in the middle. The CDR3 sequence is CASSRVEFGSPLHF. The DNA of the CDR3 is TGTGCCAGCTCCCGGGTAGAATTCGGTTCACCCCTCCACTTT.

This chain uses TRBV6-6 with TRBJ2-4; 8 positions agree with TRBD2. CDR1 and CDR2 from the germline V gene are MNHNY and SVGAGI (reference sequence). The CDR3 has 16 residues. V was pared by 4 bases and J by 1 base, with 6 bases of the junction left unmatched. In nucleotides, the CDR3 is TGTGCCAGCAGTTCGGGGGGGACGAGGGCCAAAAACATTCAGTACTTC. This encodes CASSSGGTRAKNIQYF.

In this sample, this clone turned up a few times. The chain joins TRBV7-8 to TRBJ1-3; tentatively, D is TRBD1 (6 bases). The CDR3 runs to 14 residues. Germline loops: CDR1 SGHVS, CDR2 FQNEAQ. Trimming removed 1 base at V and 4 bases at J, with 8 bases between. CDR3 loop: CASSLGRGGNTIYF. The CDR3 region has the DNA TGTGCCAGCAGCTTAGGCAGGGGAGGAAACACCATATATTTT. Variable domain in full (rest from reference TRBV7-8 and TRBJ1-3): GAGVSQSPRYKVAKRGQDVALRCDPISGHVSLFWYQQALGQGPEFLTYFQNEAQLDKSGLPSDRFFAERPEGSVSTLKIQRTQQEDSAVYLCASSLGRGGNTIYFGEGSWLTVV.

The V and J genes are TRBV4-1 and TRBJ2-2, with TRBD1 identical over 10 bases. The CDR3 sequence is 18 residues long. Germline loops: CDR1 MGHRA, CDR2 YSYEKL. With 4 bases clipped from V and 2 bases from J, the junction kept 10 bases outside the gene matches. DNA of the CDR3: TGCGCCAGCAGCCGGATTCCGGGACAGGGGATCAACACCGGGGAGCTGTTTTTT. Its protein is CASSRIPGQGINTGELFF.

The V gene is TRBV9, the J gene TRBJ2-7; D is possibly TRBD1 (5 bases). Trimming took off 0 bases at V and 4 bases at J, with 23 bases between the two ends. The V gene's germline CDR1 is SGDLS and CDR2 YYNGEE. CDR3 length: 18 residues. The CDR3 coding sequence is TGTGCCAGCAGCGTAGCCCTCCCAGGGCCAGGTAGGCCATACGAGCAGTACTTC. As protein: CASSVALPGPGRPYEQYF.

This chain joins TRBV7-8 and TRBJ1-3, with D possibly matching TRBD1 (6 bases). The germline CDR1 and CDR2 sequences are SGHVS and FQNEAQ. The germline V and J ends were trimmed by 6 bases and 4 bases, with 19 bases remaining between them. The CDR3 covers 16 residues. CDR3: CASRLLAGDTGNTIYF. CDR3 coding DNA: TGTGCCAGCAGACTGCTCGCAGGGGATACGGGAAACACCATATATTTT.

On this clone itself: The junction departs from the called germline gene at one end, perhaps through a read error. The rearrangement links TRBV28 to TRBJ2-7; D is perhaps TRBD2 (5 bases). The CDR3 runs 13 residues. Germline values: CDR1 MDHEN, CDR2 SYDVKM. CDR3 protein: CASSFRVGSVRHF. The CDR3 coding sequence is TGTGCCAGCAGTTTTCGGGTTGGGAGCGTGAGGCACTTC.

V and J are TRBV6-1 and TRBJ2-7, with D uncertain. Per germline, CDR1 MNHNS and CDR2 SASEGT. The V and J ends lost 1 base and 2 bases respectively, with 12 bases between them. The CDR3 has 15 amino acids. CDR3 sequence reads: CASSEGWAMAYEQYF. Written as DNA, the CDR3 is TGTGCCAGCAGTGAAGGATGGGCCATGGCCTACGAGCAGTACTTC.

The chain has TRBV6-5 and TRBJ1-2; 8 nucleotides line up with TRBD1. V shed 9 bases and J 10 bases; nucleotides not matched to a gene: 10. The CDR3 has 12 amino acids. Germline CDR1 MNHEY, CDR2 SVGAGI. CDR3 nucleotides: TGTGCCAGTGCGATTCGGACAGGGCTCTACACCTTC. It translates to CASAIRTGLYTF.

The V and J genes are TRBV19 and TRBJ2-7; 7 bases are a match to TRBD2. Germline values: CDR1 LNHDA, CDR2 SQIVND (reference sequence). The CDR3 contains 14 residues. With 4 bases clipped from V and 3 bases from J, the junction kept 6 bases outside the gene matches. DNA of the CDR3: TGTGCCAGTAGTAGACTAGCCGGGGGCTACGAGCAGTACTTC. Translated, it gives CASSRLAGGYEQYF. Drawing the rest from reference TRBV19 and TRBJ2-7, the complete variable domain is DGGITQSPKYLFRKEGQNVTLSCEQNLNHDAMYWYRQDPGQGLRLIYYSQIVNDFQKGDIAEGYSVSREKKESFPLTVTSAQKNPTAFYLCASSRLAGGYEQYFGPGTRLTVT.

This clone was counted a few times. The gene calls are TRBV2 and TRBJ1-5; 7 positions match TRBD1. The CDR3 has 14 residues. The V gene's germline CDR1 is SNHLY and CDR2 FYNNEI. Unmatched junction bases numbered 4, after V lost 3 bases and J lost 5 bases. CDR3 residues: CASSEETGYQPQHF. CDR3 in DNA: TGTGCCAGCAGTGAGGAGACAGGGTATCAGCCCCAGCATTTT.

The chain couples TRBV28 to TRBJ2-7; tentative D call: TRBD1 (5 bases). The CDR3 extends over 13 amino acids. Per germline, CDR1 MDHEN and CDR2 SYDVKM. Trimming stripped 6 bases from V and 0 bases from J, with 9 bases between. The DNA for the CDR3 is TGTGCCAGCAGCCCAGGGCCCTCCTACGAGCAGTACTTC. It encodes CASSPGPSYEQYF.

The V gene is TRBV15, the J gene TRBJ1-1, with D unresolved. The CDR3 covers 17 residues. The V gene's germline CDR1 is LNHNV and CDR2 YYDKDF (reference sequence). Trimming left V 3 bases short and J 0 bases short, with 17 bases between. The CDR3 reads CATSRNLGPALNTEAFF. In nucleotides, the CDR3 is TGTGCCACCAGCAGGAACCTGGGCCCGGCCCTGAACACTGAAGCTTTCTTT.

This chain connects TRBV4-1 to TRBJ2-3, with no clear D. The CDR3 runs 12 residues. CDR1 is MGHRA, CDR2 YSYEKL, per germline. Trimming shortened V by 4 bases and J by 2 bases, and 4 bases separated the two germline ends. In nucleotides, the CDR3 is TGCGCCAGCAGCCTAAACACAGATACGCAGTATTTT. Residues: CASSLNTDTQYF.

The V call is TRBV28, the J call TRBJ2-7; D not resolved. Germline V gene lookup returns CDR1 MDHEN and CDR2 SYDVKM. V lost 6 bases and J lost 4, with 13 bases in between. CDR3 length: 13 residues. The CDR3 here is CASRKTGFYEQYF. In DNA, the CDR3 is TGTGCCAGCAGGAAGACGGGTTTTTACGAGCAGTACTTC.

The rearrangement uses TRBV4-1 and TRBJ2-7; 8 bases match TRBD1. V dropped 4 bases and J dropped 0; count of bases not matched to a gene: 14. The CDR3 spans 18 residues. CDR1 MGHRA and CDR2 YSYEKL come from the germline V gene. CDR3 amino acids: CASSLVLTGDVFSYEQYF. Written as DNA, the CDR3 is TGCGCCAGCAGCCTCGTTCTGACAGGGGATGTCTTCTCCTACGAGCAGTACTTC.

The chain employs TRBV7-9 and TRBJ2-3, with 14 bases identical to TRBD2. Germline V lookup: CDR1 SEHNR, CDR2 FQNEAQ (reference sequence). V dropped 5 bases and J dropped 4; count of bases not matched to a gene: 8. The CDR3 totals 17 residues. CDR3 protein: CASSTYPTSGGADTQYF. The DNA for the CDR3 is TGTGCCAGCAGCACTTATCCGACTAGCGGGGGGGCAGATACGCAGTATTTT.

The chain uses TRBV10-2 and TRBJ1-4; no clear D. Per the germline V gene, CDR1 is WSHSY and CDR2 is SAAADI. The V end was cut by 5 bases, the J end by 7 bases, with 11 bases between. The CDR3 has 13 amino acids. The CDR3 is CASSSADGEKLFF. Here the CDR3 DNA reads TGCGCCAGCAGTTCGGCGGATGGTGAAAAACTGTTTTTT.

The rearrangement joins TRBV10-3 to TRBJ2-7; 7 positions agree with TRBD1. Looked up from germline, CDR1 is ENHRY and CDR2 is SYGVKD. There are 14 residues in the CDR3. The trim removed 2 bases at V and 3 bases at J, leaving 4 bases unmatched. The CDR3 reads CAISEDRDIYEQYF. The DNA of the CDR3 is TGTGCCATCAGTGAGGACAGGGATATCTACGAGCAGTACTTC.

V and J are TRBV6-5 and TRBJ2-1; 7 bases align to TRBD1. J gave up 7 bases and V 6 bases, and 12 bases lay outside the gene matches. The V gene's germline CDR1 is MNHEY and CDR2 SVGAGI. The CDR3 has 15 residues. The CDR3 DNA follows: TGTGCCAGCAGGGCGGTTACAAACAGGGGAAATGAGCAGTTCTTC. Its translation: CASRAVTNRGNEQFF.

V gene TRBV2 combines with J gene TRBJ2-3; 9 bases are a match to TRBD2. Trimming removed 2 bases from V and 1 base from J; junction bases left unmatched: 16. There are 20 residues in the CDR3. CDR1 and CDR2 (germline): SNHLY, FYNNEI. The CDR3: CASSEMVVAGAVVGTDTQYF. DNA of the CDR3: TGTGCCAGCAGTGAAATGGTGGTAGCGGGGGCCGTGGTGGGCACAGATACGCAGTATTTT.

The chain links TRBV10-3 to TRBJ1-3; maybe TRBD1 (5 bases). The V gene's germline CDR1 is ENHRY and CDR2 SYGVKD. There are 12 residues in the CDR3. Trimming took 5 bases from V and 4 from J, leaving 6 bases between them. CDR3 amino acids: CAISQGGNTIYF. CDR3 nucleotides: TGTGCCATCAGTCAGGGAGGAAACACCATATATTTT.

This chain connects TRBV4-2 to TRBJ1-5; possible D gene TRBD1, 5 bases. Trimming took 1 base from V and 2 from J, leaving 9 bases between them. Germline CDR1 and CDR2: LGHNA and YNFKEQ. The CDR3 runs 15 residues. This CDR3 is CASSQVQGGNQPQHF. Here the CDR3 DNA reads TGTGCCAGCAGCCAAGTGCAGGGCGGCAATCAGCCCCAGCATTTT.

This clone was counted a few times. The CDR3 sequence: CASSTYPGNQPQHF. CDR3 nucleotides: TGTGCCAGCAGTACCTATCCAGGGAATCAGCCCCAGCATTTT. The V call is TRBV6-5, the J call TRBJ1-5, with a tentative D call TRBD1 (5 bases). V was pared by 5 bases and J by 4 bases, with 12 bases between. Germline V gene data show CDR1 as MNHEY and CDR2 as SVGAGI. CDR3 length: 14 residues.

Note on this clone: The sample holds other DNA sequences that translate to the same CDR3. The chain links TRBV30 to TRBJ1-1; D remains unclear. The CDR3 is 13 amino acids. V gave up 2 bases and J gave up 1 base, with 8 bases separating them. Germline assignment: CDR1 GTSNPN and CDR2 SVGIG (reference sequence). CDR3 amino acids: CAWSYSGNTEAFF. The CDR3 DNA reads TGTGCCTGGAGTTACAGCGGGAACACTGAAGCTTTCTTT.

The V gene is TRBV2, the J gene TRBJ2-7; D is possibly TRBD1 (5 bases). The CDR3 contains 14 residues. Germline values: CDR1 SNHLY, CDR2 FYNNEI. V was cut by 4 bases and J by 2 bases, with 12 bases left in between. The CDR3 protein is CASSADSRAYEQYF. DNA for the CDR3: TGTGCCAGCAGTGCCGACAGCCGGGCCTACGAGCAGTACTTC.

The chain joins TRBV5-4 to TRBJ1-5; possibly TRBD1 for D (5 bases). V was clipped by 0 bases and J by 5 bases, with 9 bases between them. Germline CDR1 reads SGHNT; CDR2 reads YYREEE (reference sequence). This CDR3 comprises 14 residues. The CDR3 reads CASSLGPGHQPQHF. The DNA for the CDR3 is TGTGCCAGCAGCTTGGGGCCAGGGCATCAGCCCCAGCATTTT.

V usage is TRBV6-5 and J usage is TRBJ2-5; D is ambiguous. CDR1 is MNHEY, CDR2 SVGAGI, per germline. V was shortened by 6 bases and J by 4 bases, with 9 bases between the two germline ends. The CDR3 runs to 12 residues. DNA of the CDR3: TGTGCCAGCAGCCCGGGTGGAGAGACCCAGTACTTC. It translates to CASSPGGETQYF.